This TCR beta chain was identified during a study of cytomegalovirus exposure and HLA in healthy donors. In germline, CDR1 is LGHNA, CDR2 YSLEER. The CDR3 has 14 residues. The V end lost 0 bases, the J end lost 1 base, and 6 bases lay between the germline ends. Data came from immunoSEQ multiplex PCR; TCRdb stores just in-frame clones and leaves some out. The sample holds under 400,000 clones, over 75% seen once. This clone showed up just once. Its target is unknown. Findings and limits, study-wide: TCR clusters originating in the first cohort tended to co-occur in the 110 or so validation repertoires, according to a later analysis.

This rearrangement joins TRBV4-3 to TRBJ1-1; TRBD1 is a possible D gene (6 bases). The sample was PBMCs. The receptor's source is a man aged 30 to 39 in good health and CMV-seronegative. CDR3 sequence (DNA): TGCGCCAGCAGCCAAGAACAGGGGAACACTGAAGCTTTCTTT. This encodes CASSQEQGNTEAFF.